The entry below describes one T cell receptor (beta chain). Its cognate antigen is unknown. Patients were all untreated before their thyroid surgery. Through MiXCR, TCRdb re-clonotyped the PCR reads. Counted here are tens of thousands of clones, less than 5% occurring once; the ten biggest clones make up over 8%. V lost 7 bases, J lost 3 bases, and 6 bases stayed unmatched. Looked up from germline, CDR1 is MNHEY and CDR2 is SVGEGT. The CDR3 is 15 amino acids. This record belongs to a study of metastatic and nonmetastatic thyroid tumors. General study results and limits: As reported, TCR beta diversity in blood and tumor was significantly higher in malignant thyroid tumors than in benign nodules.

Sample: blood. The TCR sequence derives from a female donor with papillary thyroid cancer or a benign thyroid nodule (not recorded which). Some clones in this sample may be carry-over from other donors' samples. The rearrangement joins TRBV6-2 or TRBV6-3 to TRBJ2-5; the match to TRBD2 covers 12 bases. The CDR3 nucleotides read TGTGCCAGCACACTAGCGGGAGGCCGAAAAGAGACCCAGTACTTC. Protein sequence: CASTLAGGRKETQYF.